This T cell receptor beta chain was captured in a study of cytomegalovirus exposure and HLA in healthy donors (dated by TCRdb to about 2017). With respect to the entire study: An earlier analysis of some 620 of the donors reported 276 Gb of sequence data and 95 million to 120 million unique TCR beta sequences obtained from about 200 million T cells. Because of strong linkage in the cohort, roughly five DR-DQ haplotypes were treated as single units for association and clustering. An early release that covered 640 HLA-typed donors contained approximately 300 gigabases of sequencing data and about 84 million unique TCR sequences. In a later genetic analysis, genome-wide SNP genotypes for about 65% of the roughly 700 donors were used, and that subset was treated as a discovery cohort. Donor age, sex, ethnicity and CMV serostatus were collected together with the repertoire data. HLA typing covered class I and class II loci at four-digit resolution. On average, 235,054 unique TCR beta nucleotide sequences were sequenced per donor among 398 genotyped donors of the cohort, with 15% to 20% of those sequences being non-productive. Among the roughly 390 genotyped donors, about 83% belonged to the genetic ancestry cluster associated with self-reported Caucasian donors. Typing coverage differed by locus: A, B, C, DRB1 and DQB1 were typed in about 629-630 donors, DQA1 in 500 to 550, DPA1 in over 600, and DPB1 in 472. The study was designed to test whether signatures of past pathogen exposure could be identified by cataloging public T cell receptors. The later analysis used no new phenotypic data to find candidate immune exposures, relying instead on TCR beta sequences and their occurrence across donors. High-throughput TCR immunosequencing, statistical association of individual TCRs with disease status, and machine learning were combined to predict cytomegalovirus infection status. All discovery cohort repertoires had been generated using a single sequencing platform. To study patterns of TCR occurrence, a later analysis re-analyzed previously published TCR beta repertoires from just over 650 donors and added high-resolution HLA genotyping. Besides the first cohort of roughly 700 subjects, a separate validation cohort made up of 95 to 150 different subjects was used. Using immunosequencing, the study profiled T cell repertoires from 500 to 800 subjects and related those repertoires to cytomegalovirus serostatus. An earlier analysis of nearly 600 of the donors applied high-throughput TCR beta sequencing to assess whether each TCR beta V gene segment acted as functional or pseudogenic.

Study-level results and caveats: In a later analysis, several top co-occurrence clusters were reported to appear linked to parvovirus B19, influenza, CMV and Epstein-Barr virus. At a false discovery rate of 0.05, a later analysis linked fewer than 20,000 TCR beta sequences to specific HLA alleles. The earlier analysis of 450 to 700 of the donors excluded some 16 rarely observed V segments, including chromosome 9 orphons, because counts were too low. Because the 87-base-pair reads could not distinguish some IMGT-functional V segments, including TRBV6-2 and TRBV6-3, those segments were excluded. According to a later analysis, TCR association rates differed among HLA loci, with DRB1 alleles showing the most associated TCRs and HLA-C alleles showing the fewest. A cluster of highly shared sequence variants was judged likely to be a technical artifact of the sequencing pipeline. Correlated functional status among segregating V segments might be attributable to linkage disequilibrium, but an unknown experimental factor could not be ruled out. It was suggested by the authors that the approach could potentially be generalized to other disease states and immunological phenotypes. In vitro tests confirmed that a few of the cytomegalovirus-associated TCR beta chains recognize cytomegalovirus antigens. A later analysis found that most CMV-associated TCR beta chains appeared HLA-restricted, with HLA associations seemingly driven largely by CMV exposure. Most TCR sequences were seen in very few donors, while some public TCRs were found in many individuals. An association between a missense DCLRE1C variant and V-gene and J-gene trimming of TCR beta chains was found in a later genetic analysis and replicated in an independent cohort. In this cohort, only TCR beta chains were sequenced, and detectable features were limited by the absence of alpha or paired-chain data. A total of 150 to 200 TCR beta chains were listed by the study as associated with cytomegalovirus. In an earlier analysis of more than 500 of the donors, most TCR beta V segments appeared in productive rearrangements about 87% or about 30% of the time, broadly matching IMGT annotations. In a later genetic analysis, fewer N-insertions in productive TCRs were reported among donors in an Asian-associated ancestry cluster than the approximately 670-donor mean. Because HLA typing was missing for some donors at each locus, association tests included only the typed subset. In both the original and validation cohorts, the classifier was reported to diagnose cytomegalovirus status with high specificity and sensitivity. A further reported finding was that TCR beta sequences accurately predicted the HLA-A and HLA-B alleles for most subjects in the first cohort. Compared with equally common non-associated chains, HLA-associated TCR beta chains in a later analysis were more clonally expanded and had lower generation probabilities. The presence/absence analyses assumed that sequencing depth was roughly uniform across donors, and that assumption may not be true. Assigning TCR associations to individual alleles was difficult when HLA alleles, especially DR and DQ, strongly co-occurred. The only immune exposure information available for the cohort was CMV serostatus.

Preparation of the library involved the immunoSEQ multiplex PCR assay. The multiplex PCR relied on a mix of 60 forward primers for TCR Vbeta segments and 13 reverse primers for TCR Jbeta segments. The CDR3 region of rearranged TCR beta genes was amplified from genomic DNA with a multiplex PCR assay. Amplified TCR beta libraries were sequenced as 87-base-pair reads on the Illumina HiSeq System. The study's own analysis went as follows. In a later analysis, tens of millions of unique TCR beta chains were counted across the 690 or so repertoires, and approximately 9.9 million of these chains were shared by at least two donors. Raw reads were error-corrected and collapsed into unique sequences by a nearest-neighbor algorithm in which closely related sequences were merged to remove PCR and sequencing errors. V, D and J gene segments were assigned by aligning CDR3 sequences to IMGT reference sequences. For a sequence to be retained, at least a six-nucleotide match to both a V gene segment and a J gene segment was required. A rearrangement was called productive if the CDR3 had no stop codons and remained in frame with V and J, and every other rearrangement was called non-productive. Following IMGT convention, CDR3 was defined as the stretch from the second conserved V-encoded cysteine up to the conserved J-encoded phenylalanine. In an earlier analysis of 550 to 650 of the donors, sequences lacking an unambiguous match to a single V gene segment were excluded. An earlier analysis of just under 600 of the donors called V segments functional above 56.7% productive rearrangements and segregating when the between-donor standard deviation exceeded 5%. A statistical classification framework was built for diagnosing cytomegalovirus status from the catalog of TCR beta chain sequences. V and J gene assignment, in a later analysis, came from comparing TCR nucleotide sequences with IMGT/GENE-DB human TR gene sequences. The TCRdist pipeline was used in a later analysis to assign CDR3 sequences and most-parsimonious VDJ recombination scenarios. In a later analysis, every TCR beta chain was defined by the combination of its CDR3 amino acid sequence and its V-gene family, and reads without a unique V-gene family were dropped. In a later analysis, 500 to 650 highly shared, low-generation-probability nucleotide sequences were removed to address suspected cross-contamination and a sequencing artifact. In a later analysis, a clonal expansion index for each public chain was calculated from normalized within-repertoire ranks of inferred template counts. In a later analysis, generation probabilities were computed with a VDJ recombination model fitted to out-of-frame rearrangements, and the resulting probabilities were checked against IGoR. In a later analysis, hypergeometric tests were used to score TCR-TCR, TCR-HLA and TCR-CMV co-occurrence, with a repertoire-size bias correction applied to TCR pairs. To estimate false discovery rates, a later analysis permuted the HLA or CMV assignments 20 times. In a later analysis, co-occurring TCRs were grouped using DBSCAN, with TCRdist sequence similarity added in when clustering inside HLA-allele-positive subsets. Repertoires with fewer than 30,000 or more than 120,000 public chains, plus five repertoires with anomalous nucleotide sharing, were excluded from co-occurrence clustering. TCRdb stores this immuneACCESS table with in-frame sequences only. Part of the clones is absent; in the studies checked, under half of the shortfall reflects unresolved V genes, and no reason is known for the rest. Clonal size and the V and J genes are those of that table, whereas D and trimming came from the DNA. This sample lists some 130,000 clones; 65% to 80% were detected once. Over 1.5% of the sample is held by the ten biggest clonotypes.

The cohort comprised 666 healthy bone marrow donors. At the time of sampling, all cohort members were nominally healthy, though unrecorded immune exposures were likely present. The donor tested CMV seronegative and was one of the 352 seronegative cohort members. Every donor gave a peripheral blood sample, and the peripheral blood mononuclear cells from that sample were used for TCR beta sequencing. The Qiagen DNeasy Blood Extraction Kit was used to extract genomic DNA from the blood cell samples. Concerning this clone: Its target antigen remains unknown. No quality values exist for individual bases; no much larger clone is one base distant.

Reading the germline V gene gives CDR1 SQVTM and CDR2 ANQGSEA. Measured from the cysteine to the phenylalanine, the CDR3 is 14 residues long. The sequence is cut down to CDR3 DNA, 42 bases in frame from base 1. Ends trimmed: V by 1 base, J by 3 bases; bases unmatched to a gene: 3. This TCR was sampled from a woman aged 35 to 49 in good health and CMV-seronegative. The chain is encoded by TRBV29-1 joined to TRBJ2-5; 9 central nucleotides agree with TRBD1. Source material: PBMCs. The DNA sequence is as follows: TGCAGCGTTGAAGTTACAGGGGGCGAAGAGACCCAGTACTTC. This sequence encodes CSVEVTGGEETQYF. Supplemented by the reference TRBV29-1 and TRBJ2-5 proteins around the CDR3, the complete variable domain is SAVISQKPSRDICQRGTSLTIQCQVDSQVTMMFWYRQQPGQSLTLIATANQGSEATYESGFVIDKFPISRPNLTFSTLTVSNMSPEDSSIYLCSVEVTGGEETQYFGPGTRLLVL.